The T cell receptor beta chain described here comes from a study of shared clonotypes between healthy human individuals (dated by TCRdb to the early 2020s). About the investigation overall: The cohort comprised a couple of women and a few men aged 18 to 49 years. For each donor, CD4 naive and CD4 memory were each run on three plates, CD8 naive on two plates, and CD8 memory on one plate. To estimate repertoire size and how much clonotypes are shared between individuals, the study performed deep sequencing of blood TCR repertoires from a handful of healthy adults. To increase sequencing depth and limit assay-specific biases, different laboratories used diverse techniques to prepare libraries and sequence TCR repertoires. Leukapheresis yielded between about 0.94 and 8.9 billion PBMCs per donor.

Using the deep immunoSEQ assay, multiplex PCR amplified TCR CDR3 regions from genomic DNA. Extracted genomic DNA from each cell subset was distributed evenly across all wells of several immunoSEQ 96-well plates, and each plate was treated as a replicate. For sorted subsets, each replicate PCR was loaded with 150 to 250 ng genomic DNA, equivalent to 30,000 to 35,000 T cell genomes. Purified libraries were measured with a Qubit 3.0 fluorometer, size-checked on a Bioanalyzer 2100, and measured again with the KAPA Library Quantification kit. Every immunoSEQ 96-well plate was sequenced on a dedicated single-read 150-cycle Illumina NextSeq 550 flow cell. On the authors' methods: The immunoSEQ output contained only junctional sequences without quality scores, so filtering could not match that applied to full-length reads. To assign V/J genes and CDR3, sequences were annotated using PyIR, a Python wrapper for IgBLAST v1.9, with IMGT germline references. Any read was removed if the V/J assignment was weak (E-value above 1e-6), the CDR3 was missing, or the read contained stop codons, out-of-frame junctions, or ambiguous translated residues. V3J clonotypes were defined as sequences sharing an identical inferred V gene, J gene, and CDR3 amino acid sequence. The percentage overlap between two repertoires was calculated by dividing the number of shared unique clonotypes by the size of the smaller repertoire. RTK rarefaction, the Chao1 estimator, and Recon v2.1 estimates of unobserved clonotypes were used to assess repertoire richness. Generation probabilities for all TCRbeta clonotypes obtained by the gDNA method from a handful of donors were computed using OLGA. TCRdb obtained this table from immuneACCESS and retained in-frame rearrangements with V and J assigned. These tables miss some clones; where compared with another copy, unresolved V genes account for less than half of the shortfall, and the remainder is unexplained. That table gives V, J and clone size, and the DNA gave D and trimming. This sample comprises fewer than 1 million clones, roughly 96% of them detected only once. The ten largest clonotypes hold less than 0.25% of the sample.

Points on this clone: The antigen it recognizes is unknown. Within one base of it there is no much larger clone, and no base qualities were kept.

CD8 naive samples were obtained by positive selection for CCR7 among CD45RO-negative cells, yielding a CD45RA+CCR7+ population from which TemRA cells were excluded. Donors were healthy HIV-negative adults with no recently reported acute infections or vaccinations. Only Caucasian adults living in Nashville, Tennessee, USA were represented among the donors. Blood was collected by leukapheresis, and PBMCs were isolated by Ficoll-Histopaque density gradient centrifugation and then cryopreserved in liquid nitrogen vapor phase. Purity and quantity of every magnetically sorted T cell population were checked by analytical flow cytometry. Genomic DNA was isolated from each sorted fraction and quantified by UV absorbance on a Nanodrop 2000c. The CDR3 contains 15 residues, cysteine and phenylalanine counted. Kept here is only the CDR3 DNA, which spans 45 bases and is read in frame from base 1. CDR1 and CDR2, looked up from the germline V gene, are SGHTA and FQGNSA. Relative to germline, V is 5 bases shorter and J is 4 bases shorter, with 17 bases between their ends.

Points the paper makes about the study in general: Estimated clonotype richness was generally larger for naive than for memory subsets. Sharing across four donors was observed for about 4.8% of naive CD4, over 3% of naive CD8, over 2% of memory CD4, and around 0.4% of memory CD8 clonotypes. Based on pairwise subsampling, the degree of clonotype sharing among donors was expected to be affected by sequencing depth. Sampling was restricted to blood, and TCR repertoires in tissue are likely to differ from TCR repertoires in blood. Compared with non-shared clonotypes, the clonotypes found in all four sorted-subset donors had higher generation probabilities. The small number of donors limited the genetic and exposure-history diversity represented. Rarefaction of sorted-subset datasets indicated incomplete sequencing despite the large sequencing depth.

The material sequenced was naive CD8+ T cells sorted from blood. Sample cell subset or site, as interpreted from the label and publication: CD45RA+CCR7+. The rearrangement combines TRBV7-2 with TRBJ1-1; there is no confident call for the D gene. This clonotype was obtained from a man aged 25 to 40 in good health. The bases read TGTGCCAGCAGCGCCGCCCCAGTCCCGAGCACTGAAGCTTTCTTT. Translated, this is CASSAAPVPSTEAFF.